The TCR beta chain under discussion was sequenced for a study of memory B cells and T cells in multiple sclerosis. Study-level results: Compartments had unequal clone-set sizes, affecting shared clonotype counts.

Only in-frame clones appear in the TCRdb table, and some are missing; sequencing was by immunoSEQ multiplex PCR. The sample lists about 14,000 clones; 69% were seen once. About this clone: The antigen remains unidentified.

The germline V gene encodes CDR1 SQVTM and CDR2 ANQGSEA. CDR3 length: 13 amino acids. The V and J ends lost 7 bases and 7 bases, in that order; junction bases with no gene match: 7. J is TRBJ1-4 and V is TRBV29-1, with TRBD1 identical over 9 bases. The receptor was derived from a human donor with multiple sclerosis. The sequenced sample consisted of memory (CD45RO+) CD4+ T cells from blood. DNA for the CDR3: TGCAGCGGGGGGGGACAGGGAAGTGAAAAACTGTTTTTT. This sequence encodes CSGGGQGSEKLFF.